This T cell receptor beta chain was recorded in a study of blood T cell repertoires in COVID-19. Study background: Samples came from the United States, Italy and Spain, spanning acute and convalescent COVID-19.

The CDR3 covers 16 residues. V lost 6 bases and J lost 4, with 19 bases in between. CDR1 is WSHSY and CDR2 is SAAADI in the germline V gene. Data came from immunoSEQ multiplex PCR; TCRdb stores just in-frame clones and leaves some out. Among about 170,000 clones listed, around 80% were seen once. J is TRBJ2-4 and V is TRBV10-2; weak D call: TRBD2 (6 bases). The origin of this receptor is a woman aged 55-69 years with acute or convalescent COVID-19. The specimen sequenced was peripheral blood. The CDR3 sequence is CASRGGLQVGKNIQYF. The CDR3, as DNA: TGCGCCAGCAGGGGAGGCCTCCAGGTGGGGAAAAACATTCAGTACTTC.